The 22 T cell receptor beta chains given below trace back to one sample, sequenced in a study of blood T cell repertoires in COVID-19. Only in-frame clones appear in the TCRdb table, and some are missing; sequencing was by immunoSEQ multiplex PCR. The data show approximately 530,000 clones, approximately 91% seen once. The sequenced sample was peripheral blood. The receptors were gathered from a woman aged 45 to 65 with COVID-19, enrolled during active disease.

The rearrangement links TRBV2 to TRBJ1-4; the D gene is possibly TRBD1 (5 bases). Germline V gene lookup returns CDR1 SNHLY and CDR2 FYNNEI. The V gene lost 8 bases and the J gene lost 3 bases, with 10 bases spanning the gap. The CDR3 is made up of 13 amino acids. This chain's CDR3 is CASAGTANEKLFF. The CDR3 DNA reads as TGTGCCAGCGCGGGGACGGCTAATGAAAAACTGTTTTTT.

This chain connects TRBV5-1 to TRBJ1-1; 7 nucleotides align to TRBD1. Germline CDR1 and CDR2: SGHRS and YFSETQ. J lost 2 bases, V lost 0 bases, and 4 bases had no gene match. CDR3 length: 15 residues. The DNA of the CDR3 is TGCGCCAGCAGCTTGGTGGAGGGGGCTAACACTGAAGCTTTCTTT. Its translation: CASSLVEGANTEAFF.

The chain uses TRBV19 and TRBJ2-7, with 9 bases fitting TRBD1. J gave up 6 bases and V 6 bases, and 15 bases lay outside the gene matches. The CDR3 is 16 amino acids. In germline, CDR1 is LNHDA, CDR2 SQIVND (reference sequence). This CDR3 is CASRGLSGQGSAEQYF. The CDR3 DNA follows: TGTGCCAGTAGGGGCCTCTCAGGACAGGGGAGCGCCGAGCAGTACTTC.

The gene calls are TRBV10-2 and TRBJ1-2; the match to TRBD1 covers 8 bases. The CDR3 runs 13 residues. The trim removed 6 bases at V and 8 bases at J, leaving 8 bases unmatched. Per the germline V gene, CDR1 is WSHSY and CDR2 is SAAADI. The CDR3 loop is CASSFTGGIGYTF. In DNA form, the CDR3 reads TGCGCCAGCAGCTTCACAGGGGGGATCGGCTACACCTTC.

V is TRBV12-5 and J is TRBJ2-2, with TRBD1 matching over 8 bases. V shed 7 bases and J 7 bases; nucleotides not matched to a gene: 11. The length of the CDR3 is 15 residues. Germline CDR1 reads LGHNT; CDR2 reads FRNRAP. CDR3 sequence (DNA): TGTGCTAGTGCGGGGACAGGCCCTGAGCACGGGGAGCTGTTTTTT. Amino acid sequence: CASAGTGPEHGELFF.

The genes are TRBV28 and TRBJ2-2, with TRBD2 matching over 10 bases. The V segment lost 7 bases and the J segment 4 bases; nucleotides outside the gene matches: 6. Looked up from germline, CDR1 is MDHEN and CDR2 is SYDVKM. The CDR3 has 15 amino acids. The CDR3 loop reads CASNRAGGPTGELFF. Written as DNA, the CDR3 is TGTGCCAGCAATAGAGCGGGGGGGCCCACCGGGGAGCTGTTTTTT.

J is TRBJ2-3 and V is TRBV7-9; 9 bases are shared with TRBD2. Germline CDR1 SEHNR, CDR2 FQNEAQ (reference sequence). The CDR3 loop spans 15 amino acids. Germline trimming cut 5 bases from V and 2 bases from J; bases unmatched to any gene: 5. The DNA for the CDR3 is TGTGCCAGCAGCCCCAGCGGGGGGTTCACAGATACGCAGTATTTT. Amino acids: CASSPSGGFTDTQYF.

Turning to this clone: The same CDR3 also results from other DNA sequences found in this sample. The V call is TRBV30, the J call TRBJ1-6, with unresolved D. V lost 5 bases and J lost 6, with 8 bases in between. CDR1 and CDR2 from the germline V gene are GTSNPN and SVGIG (reference sequence). The length of the CDR3 is 12 residues. CDR3 nucleotides: TGTGCCTGGGGACGGGGTAATTCACCCCTCCACTTT. This translates into CAWGRGNSPLHF.

The chain uses TRBV10-3 and TRBJ1-3; no reliable D call. V was clipped by 0 bases and J by 11 bases, with 8 bases between them. This CDR3 is built from 12 residues. Germline CDR1 is ENHRY and CDR2 is SYGVKD. CDR3 nucleotides: TGTGCCATCAGTGAGTCGAAGGAGGCCATATATTTT. It translates to CAISESKEAIYF.

V usage is TRBV27 and J usage is TRBJ2-7, with a weak D call TRBD1 (5 bases). V lost 5 bases, J lost 3 bases, and 17 bases lay in between. The CDR3 is 15 amino acids. Germline-derived CDR1 and CDR2 are MNHEY and SMNVEV (reference sequence). In DNA, the CDR3 is TGTGCCAGCAGTGGTGTCAGGGCGGTGAGCTACGAGCAGTACTTC. Its protein product is CASSGVRAVSYEQYF.

The rearrangement uses TRBV11-3 and TRBJ2-3; 9 positions match TRBD1. The CDR3 runs to 16 residues. V trimming: 4 bases; J trimming: 3 bases; junction bases outside the gene matches: 8. CDR1 SGHNT and CDR2 YENEEA come from the germline V gene. CDR3 in amino acids: CASSSQTGTGTDTQYF. The CDR3 nucleotides read TGTGCCAGCAGCTCCCAAACCGGGACAGGGACAGATACGCAGTATTTT.

This chain joins TRBV11-1 and TRBJ2-1; possibly TRBD2 for D (5 bases). V dropped 5 bases and J dropped 9 bases, with 14 bases sitting between them. Per germline, CDR1 SGHAT and CDR2 FQDESV (reference sequence). The CDR3 sequence is 13 residues long. CDR3 sequence reads: CASSPGVASEQFF. The CDR3 coding sequence is TGTGCCAGCAGCCCCGGGGTTGCGTCTGAGCAGTTCTTC.

The chain couples TRBV30 to TRBJ1-6; TRBD1 matches at 8 bases. There are 16 residues in the CDR3. Germline V CDR1 and CDR2: GTSNPN, SVGIG (reference sequence). J was trimmed by 5 bases and V by 1 base; bases with no gene match: 7. CDR3 DNA: TGTGCCTGGAGTGACCCCCGGACAGGGAATAATTCACCCCTCCACTTT. It is translated as CAWSDPRTGNNSPLHF. Full variable domain (outside the CDR3, taken from reference TRBV30 and TRBJ1-6): SQTIHQWPATLVQPVGSPLSLECTVEGTSNPNLYWYRQAAGRGLQLLFYSVGIGQISSEVPQNLSASRPQDRQFILSSKKLLLSDSGFYLCAWSDPRTGNNSPLHFGNGTRLTVT.

The chain is built from TRBV6-1 and TRBJ2-7, with a possible D match to TRBD2 (7 bases). The CDR3 sequence is 15 residues long. Germline values: CDR1 MNHNS, CDR2 SASEGT. With 1 base removed from V and 3 bases from J, the gap between germline ends came to 13 bases. In nucleotides, the CDR3 is TGTGCCAGCAGTGAAGACCCAGCGGGACACTACGAGCAGTACTTC. Its translation: CASSEDPAGHYEQYF.

V and J are TRBV20-1 and TRBJ1-1; D unresolved. V was trimmed by 3 bases and J by 6 bases, leaving 14 bases between them. This CDR3 has 13 amino acids. Per germline, CDR1 DFQATT and CDR2 SNEGSKA (reference sequence). CDR3 bases: TGCAGTGCTAGTTCGCTCCCGGAGGCTGAAGCTTTCTTT. Translated, it gives CSASSLPEAEAFF.

The chain links TRBV27 to TRBJ1-5; unclear D gene. The germline gives CDR1 MNHEY, CDR2 SMNVEV (reference sequence). The length of the CDR3 is 12 residues. The V end lost 8 bases, the J end lost 7 bases, and 12 bases lay between the germline ends. The CDR3 nucleotides read TGTGCCAGCCCCCCTCGTAGACAGCCCCAGCATTTT. Translating it yields CASPPRRQPQHF.

The rearrangement joins TRBV7-3 to TRBJ2-3; perhaps TRBD1 as D (5 bases). The V and J ends lost 2 bases and 9 bases respectively, with 9 bases between them. The CDR3 runs 12 residues. Germline V gene lookup returns CDR1 SGHTA and CDR2 FQGTGA. Here the CDR3 reads CASSLDSQTQYF. The CDR3 nucleotides read TGTGCCAGCAGCTTAGACAGTCAGACGCAGTATTTT.

The gene calls are TRBV7-9 and TRBJ2-5; D gene ambiguous. Germline lookup yields CDR1 SEHNR and CDR2 FQNEAQ (reference sequence). V lost 0 bases, J lost 0 bases, and 8 bases lay in between. CDR3 length equals 15 residues. CDR3 bases: TGTGCCAGCAGCTTAGCGGAGCCGTACCAAGAGACCCAGTACTTC. Its translation: CASSLAEPYQETQYF. The whole variable domain, filled in from reference TRBV7-9 and TRBJ2-5, reads DTGVSQNPRHKITKRGQNVTFRCDPISEHNRLYWYRQTLGQGPEFLTYFQNEAQLEKSRLLSDRFSAERPKGSFSTLEIQRTEQGDSAMYLCASSLAEPYQETQYFGPGTRLLVL.

The chain uses TRBV5-1 and TRBJ1-4; the D is unclear. There are 15 residues in the CDR3. The germline CDR1 and CDR2 sequences are SGHRS and YFSETQ. V was cut by 0 bases and J by 3 bases, with 9 bases left in between. As DNA, the CDR3 is TGCGCCAGCAGCTTGGACGGTAAACCTAATGAAAAACTGTTTTTT. It translates to CASSLDGKPNEKLFF.

This clone was seen only a few times. This sample includes further DNA sequences coding for the same CDR3. V gene TRBV18 combines with J gene TRBJ1-1; the match to TRBD1 covers 9 bases. The V segment lost 6 bases and the J segment 2 bases; nucleotides outside the gene matches: 4. The CDR3 extends over 14 amino acids. Germline CDR1 reads KGHSH; CDR2 reads LQKENI. CDR3 loop: CASSLGQGNTEAFF. Written as DNA, the CDR3 is TGTGCCAGCTCCCTGGGACAGGGTAACACTGAAGCTTTCTTT.

The chain is built from TRBV27 and TRBJ1-1; D remains ambiguous. Germline CDR1 and CDR2: MNHEY and SMNVEV (reference sequence). CDR3 length equals 14 residues. Trimming took 7 bases from V and 0 from J, leaving 12 bases between them. The DNA of the CDR3 is TGTGCCAGCAAAGAGGCCGCTCTGAACACTGAAGCTTTCTTT. It specifies CASKEAALNTEAFF.

About this clone: The conserved phenylalanine or tryptophan normally closing the CDR3 is absent here, so this likely arose from a read error. Because the CDR3's place on the DNA is in doubt, the DNA is left out and the CDR3 is given as listed by TCRdb. The V gene is TRBV12-1, the J gene TRBJ1-2; the table's TRBD1 call for D was not verified on the DNA. TRBV12-1 is assigned pseudogene status. The CDR3 totals 12 residues, both ends included. CDR3 sequence reads: CASSAPFLGTSI.